The clone carrying this TCR beta chain was counted at least ten times. Its antigen is undetermined. V dropped 2 bases and J dropped 2; count of bases not matched to a gene: 6. CDR3 length equals 16 residues. Germline CDR1 reads SGHRS; CDR2 reads YFSETQ. Peripheral blood was drawn, ten milliliters per donor. At least 7 million PBMCs were isolated per sample. A second PCR of about 7 to 12 cycles used a sample-barcoded 5' primer and a J-beta primer mix. TCRdb fed the 5' RACE reads into MiXCR, producing one record per CDR3 protein. The sample includes 850,000 to 1,300,000 distinct CDR3 sequences, under 55% of them seen just once. The sample is drawn from a study of blood T cells in healthy people across ages. Notes on the study in general: Both higher diversity and more naive CD4+ cells marked long-lived donors when set against aged donors. Across the age range, TCR beta diversity per million T cells fell in a roughly linear way.

The sequence was obtained from a woman aged 55-70 years in good health. Specimen: blood. The chain recombines TRBV5-1 with TRBJ2-1; 8 nucleotides agree with TRBD2. In nucleotides, the CDR3 is TGCGCCAGCAGCTTAGCGGGGGCGACAACCTACAATGAGCAGTTCTTC. Its protein product is CASSLAGATTYNEQFF.